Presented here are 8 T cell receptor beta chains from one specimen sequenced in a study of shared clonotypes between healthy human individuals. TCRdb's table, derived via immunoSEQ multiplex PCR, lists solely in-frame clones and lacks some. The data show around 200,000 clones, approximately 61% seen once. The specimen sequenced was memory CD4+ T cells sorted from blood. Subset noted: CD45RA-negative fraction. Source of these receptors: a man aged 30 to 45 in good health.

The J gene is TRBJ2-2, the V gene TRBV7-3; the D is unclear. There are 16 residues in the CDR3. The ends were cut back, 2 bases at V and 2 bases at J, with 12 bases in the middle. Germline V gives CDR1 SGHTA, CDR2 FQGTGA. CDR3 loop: CASSLLAQRNTGELFF. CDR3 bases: TGTGCCAGCAGCTTATTAGCTCAGAGAAACACCGGGGAGCTGTTTTTT.

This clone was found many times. CDR3 region: CASSLSSANTEAFF. CDR3 sequence (DNA): TGCGCCAGCAGCTTGTCTTCCGCGAACACTGAAGCTTTCTTT. The chain links TRBV5-1 to TRBJ1-1, with unresolved D. Germline V gives CDR1 SGHRS, CDR2 YFSETQ. V was clipped by 1 base and J by 1 base, with 8 bases between them. This CDR3 is 14 amino acids long.

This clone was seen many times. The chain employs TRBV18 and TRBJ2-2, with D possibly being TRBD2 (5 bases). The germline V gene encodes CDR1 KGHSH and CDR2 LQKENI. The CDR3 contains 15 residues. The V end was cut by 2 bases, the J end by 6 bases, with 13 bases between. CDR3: CASSPNSRVAGELFF. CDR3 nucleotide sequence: TGTGCCAGCTCACCAAATTCGCGGGTGGCCGGGGAGCTGTTTTTT.

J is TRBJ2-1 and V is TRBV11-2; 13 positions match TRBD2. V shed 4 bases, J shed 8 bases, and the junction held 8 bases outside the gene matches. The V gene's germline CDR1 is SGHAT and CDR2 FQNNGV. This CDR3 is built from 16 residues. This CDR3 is CASSSRTSGSLHEQFF. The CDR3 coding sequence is TGTGCCAGCAGCTCGAGGACTAGCGGGAGTCTGCATGAGCAGTTCTTC.

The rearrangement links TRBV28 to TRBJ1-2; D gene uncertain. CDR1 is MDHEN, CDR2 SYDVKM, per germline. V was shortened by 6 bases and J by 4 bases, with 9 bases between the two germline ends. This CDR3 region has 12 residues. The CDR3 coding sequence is TGTGCCAGCAGCTCCGGGCTCTATGGCTACACCTTC. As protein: CASSSGLYGYTF.

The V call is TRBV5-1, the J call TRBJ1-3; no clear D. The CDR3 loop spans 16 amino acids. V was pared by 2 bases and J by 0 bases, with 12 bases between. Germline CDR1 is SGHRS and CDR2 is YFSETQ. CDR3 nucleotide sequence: TGCGCCAGCAGCTTAGGAGGACGCAACTCTGGAAACACCATATATTTT. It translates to CASSLGGRNSGNTIYF. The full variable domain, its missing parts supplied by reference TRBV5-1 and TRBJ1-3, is KAGVTQTPRYLIKTRGQQVTLSCSPISGHRSVSWYQQTPGQGLQFLFEYFSETQRNKGNFPGRFSGRQFSNSRSEMNVSTLELGDSALYLCASSLGGRNSGNTIYFGEGSWLTVV.

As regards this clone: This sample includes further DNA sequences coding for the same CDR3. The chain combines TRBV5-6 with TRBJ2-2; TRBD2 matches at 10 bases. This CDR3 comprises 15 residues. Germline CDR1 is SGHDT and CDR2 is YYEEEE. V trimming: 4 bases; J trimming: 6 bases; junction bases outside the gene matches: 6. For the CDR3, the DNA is TGTGCCAGCAGCCGGACTAGCGGCAGAGCCGGGGAGCTGTTTTTT. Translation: CASSRTSGRAGELFF.

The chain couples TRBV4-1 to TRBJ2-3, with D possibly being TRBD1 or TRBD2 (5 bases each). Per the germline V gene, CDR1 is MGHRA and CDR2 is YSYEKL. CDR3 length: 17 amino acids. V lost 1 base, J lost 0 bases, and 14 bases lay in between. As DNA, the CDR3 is TGCGCCAGCAGCCAAGGGCTAGTCAGGGAGAGCACAGATACGCAGTATTTT. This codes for CASSQGLVRESTDTQYF.